This T cell receptor beta chain was recovered during a study of cytomegalovirus exposure and HLA in healthy donors. Study-wide results and limits: Confirmation was obtained in vitro that a few CMV-associated chains are specific for CMV antigens. Most TCR sequences were uncommon, yet certain public TCRs appeared in many donors. The authors enumerated roughly 160 TCR beta chains as linked to cytomegalovirus.

A word on this clone: Its antigen is as yet unknown.

While the first cohort had some 700 subjects, the donors belonged to the separate validation cohort of fewer than 150 subjects. The repertoire was sequenced with immunoSEQ multiplex PCR; TCRdb's copy has only in-frame clones and lacks some. The sample has roughly 200,000 clones, about 81% seen once. Trimming removed 4 bases from V and 5 bases from J, with 7 bases in between. The CDR3 totals 13 residues. Germline CDR1 reads SGDLS; CDR2 reads YYNGEE. The chain has TRBV9 and TRBJ1-6; D gene unclear. Sequenced input: PBMCs. The receptor was derived from a woman in her twenties or thirties in good health and CMV-seronegative. The CDR3 is CASSLSDNSPLHF. DNA for the CDR3: TGTGCCAGCAGCCTTTCGGATAATTCACCCCTCCACTTT.